This T cell receptor (beta chain) emerged from a study of early T cells in non-severe SARS-CoV-2 infection. Individual cDNA molecules carried attached unique molecular identifiers. TCRdb reprocessed the 5' RACE reads with MiXCR, giving one entry per CDR3 protein. The sample holds 50,000 to 70,000 distinct CDR3 sequences, 5.9% seen once. This clonotype was seen at least ten times. The CDR3 is 12 amino acids. Germline V gene sequence: CDR1 SQVTM, CDR2 ANQGSEA. V lost 1 base and J 4 bases, leaving 7 bases between the germline ends. The sequence was obtained from an adult who was a healthcare worker with PCR-confirmed SARS-CoV-2 infection or an uninfected control (not recorded which). Sequencing was performed on whole blood, taken at baseline. The chain employs TRBV29-1 and TRBJ1-1, with unresolved D. The CDR3 bases are TGCAGCGTTGAAGCCGAGCCCACTGAAGCTTTCTTT. Translated, it gives CSVEAEPTEAFF.